A selection of T cell receptor beta chains follows, all from one sample in a study of cytomegalovirus exposure and HLA in healthy donors. The repertoire was sequenced with immunoSEQ multiplex PCR; TCRdb's copy has only in-frame clones and lacks some. Of approximately 110,000 clones listed, over 75% are singletons. Sequenced sample: PBMCs. These receptors came from a woman aged 35 to 49 in good health and CMV-seropositive. Both conserved end residues are part of each CDR3. The D gene is left open where the match is weak. Not all rows give a size; the values are once, few, many and, for expanded clones, a class.

V gene: TRBV28; J gene: TRBJ2-5; clone size: -; D gene: TRBD1; CDR3 protein: CASSVPGQGQETQYF; CDR3 DNA: TGTGCCAGCAGTGTTCCGGGACAGGGTCAAGAGACCCAGTACTTC
V gene: TRBV7-6; J gene: TRBJ2-7; clone size: -; D gene: -; CDR3 protein: CASSLGGGSEQYF; CDR3 DNA: TGTGCCAGCAGCTTAGGGGGCGGTTCCGAGCAGTACTTC
V gene: TRBV19; J gene: TRBJ1-1; clone size: -; D gene: -; CDR3 protein: CASRRPTDTEAFF; CDR3 DNA: TGTGCCAGTAGAAGACCGACAGACACTGAAGCTTTCTTT
V gene: TRBV4-1; J gene: TRBJ1-4; clone size: -; D gene: -; CDR3 protein: CASSQGPGAEKLFF; CDR3 DNA: TGCGCCAGCAGCCAAGGGCCAGGGGCTGAAAAACTGTTTTTT
V gene: TRBV6-1; J gene: TRBJ1-2; clone size: once; D gene: TRBD1; CDR3 protein: CASSLGTGGNYGYTF; CDR3 DNA: TGTGCCAGCAGTCTCGGGACAGGAGGTAACTATGGCTACACCTTC
V gene: TRBV19; J gene: TRBJ2-2; clone size: -; D gene: -; CDR3 protein: CASSIRQAGVTGELFF; CDR3 DNA: TGTGCCAGTAGTATACGTCAGGCAGGGGTGACCGGGGAGCTGTTTTTT
V gene: TRBV7-9; J gene: TRBJ2-4; clone size: -; D gene: TRBD1; CDR3 protein: CASSPTGGSKNIQYF; CDR3 DNA: TGTGCCAGCAGCCCCACAGGGGGCTCCAAAAACATTCAGTACTTC
V gene: TRBV7-3; J gene: TRBJ2-1; clone size: -; D gene: TRBD2; CDR3 protein: CASSREGLAGEQFF; CDR3 DNA: TGTGCCAGCAGCCGTGAGGGACTAGCGGGAGAGCAGTTCTTC
V gene: TRBV18; J gene: TRBJ2-1; clone size: -; D gene: -; CDR3 protein: CASSSLRGADEQFF; CDR3 DNA: TGTGCCAGCTCATCCCTCAGGGGTGCGGATGAGCAGTTCTTC
V gene: TRBV14; J gene: TRBJ1-1; clone size: -; D gene: TRBD1; CDR3 protein: CASSLRTGRGNTEAFF; CDR3 DNA: TGTGCCAGCAGCCTTCGGACAGGACGAGGGAACACTGAAGCTTTCTTT
V gene: TRBV2; J gene: TRBJ2-7; clone size: few; D gene: -; CDR3 protein: CASSRLDAYEQYF; CDR3 DNA: TGTGCCAGCAGCCGACTAGATGCCTACGAGCAGTACTTC
V gene: TRBV28; J gene: TRBJ1-5; clone size: once; D gene: TRBD1; CDR3 protein: CASRPVGGTGFGNQPQHF; CDR3 DNA: TGTGCCAGCAGGCCCGTTGGAGGGACAGGGTTTGGCAATCAGCCCCAGCATTTT
V gene: TRBV9; J gene: TRBJ2-1; clone size: -; D gene: -; CDR3 protein: CASSPTGSSYNEQFF; CDR3 DNA: TGTGCCAGCAGCCCAACGGGGAGCTCCTACAATGAGCAGTTCTTC
V gene: TRBV7-8; J gene: TRBJ2-7; clone size: -; D gene: TRBD2; CDR3 protein: CASSLRDSGRKQYF; CDR3 DNA: TGTGCCAGCAGCTTAAGGGATAGCGGGAGGAAGCAGTACTTC
V gene: TRBV29-1; J gene: TRBJ2-4; clone size: -; D gene: TRBD1; CDR3 protein: CSARDREWWDKNIQYF; CDR3 DNA: TGCAGCGCCCGGGACAGGGAATGGTGGGACAAAAACATTCAGTACTTC
V gene: TRBV5-1; J gene: TRBJ2-1; clone size: few; D gene: TRBD2; CDR3 protein: CASSYWTSGRAENEQFF; CDR3 DNA: TGCGCCAGCAGCTATTGGACTAGCGGGAGGGCCGAGAATGAGCAGTTCTTC
V gene: TRBV5-4; J gene: TRBJ1-4; clone size: -; D gene: -; CDR3 protein: CASSLVSNEKLFF; CDR3 DNA: TGTGCCAGCAGCTTGGTATCTAATGAAAAACTGTTTTTT
V gene: TRBV11-2; J gene: TRBJ2-1; clone size: -; D gene: TRBD2; CDR3 protein: CASSLATTLLAGVRNEQFF; CDR3 DNA: TGTGCCAGCAGCTTAGCCACTACCCTACTAGCGGGAGTTCGCAATGAGCAGTTCTTC
V gene: TRBV4-2; J gene: TRBJ2-3; clone size: -; D gene: -; CDR3 protein: CASSQTTSGETQYF; CDR3 DNA: TGTGCCAGCAGCCAGACTACCTCAGGCGAGACGCAGTATTTT
V gene: TRBV7-8; J gene: TRBJ2-7; clone size: -; D gene: -; CDR3 protein: CASSSAPSNIYEQYF; CDR3 DNA: TGTGCCAGCAGCTCCGCCCCCTCTAATATCTACGAGCAGTACTTC
V gene: TRBV5-6; J gene: TRBJ1-5; clone size: once; D gene: TRBD1; CDR3 protein: CASSLRTGGNQPQHF; CDR3 DNA: TGTGCCAGCAGCCTACGGACAGGGGGCAATCAGCCCCAGCATTTT
V gene: TRBV15; J gene: TRBJ2-3; clone size: -; D gene: -; CDR3 protein: CATSRVGQGAGYF; CDR3 DNA: -
V gene: TRBV28; J gene: TRBJ1-1; clone size: few; D gene: -; CDR3 protein: CASSLGAGRTEAFF; CDR3 DNA: TGTGCCAGCAGTTTAGGGGCAGGGCGTACTGAAGCTTTCTTT